This T cell receptor beta chain was found in a study of pediatric ulcerative colitis. Trimming removed 2 bases from V and 7 bases from J, with 12 bases in between. This CDR3 is built from 14 residues. The germline gives CDR1 SGHTA, CDR2 FQGNSA. Assay: immunoSEQ multiplex PCR; the TCRdb copy retains only in-frame clones and omits some. The profile shows about 60,000 clones, more than 75% of them singletons. This chain connects TRBV7-2 to TRBJ2-1, with D unresolved. The source of this sequence is a boy younger than 18 who was a control in a study of pediatric ulcerative colitis. The sequencing sample was made of blood. The CDR3 bases are TGTGCCAGCAGCTTAAACCGTCTCGAGAATGAGCAGTTCTTC. Translating it yields CASSLNRLENEQFF.